This T cell receptor beta chain was recovered during a study of cytomegalovirus exposure and HLA in healthy donors. Findings and limits, study-wide: In a later analysis, the majority of CMV-associated beta chains seemingly showed HLA restriction. A list of approximately 160 TCR beta chains associated with cytomegalovirus was given. At a 0.05 false discovery rate, a later analysis found 18,000 or so TCR beta sequences to be associated with HLA alleles. Later work showed greater clonal expansion in HLA-associated TCR beta chains than in equally common others.

Comment on this clone: Its antigen remains unknown.

13 Jbeta primers and 60 Vbeta primers were used for the PCR. Clones were sequenced by immunoSEQ multiplex PCR, and TCRdb holds only the in-frame ones, with some missing. The table records under 150,000 clones, 55% to 75% of them present only once. CDR1 is SGHTA and CDR2 is FQGTGA in the germline V gene. Trimming removed 5 bases from V and 6 bases from J, with 11 bases in between. This CDR3 is built from 13 residues. Sequenced input: PBMCs. V usage is TRBV7-3 and J usage is TRBJ1-3; unclear D gene. The receptor's source is a man aged 25 to 40 in good health and CMV-seropositive. CDR3 coding DNA: TGTGCCAGCAGCCCATTCCCTAAAAACACCATATATTTT. It specifies CASSPFPKNTIYF.